Shown below are 9 T cell receptor beta chains from a single sample sequenced in a study of T-cell reconstitution after alpha-beta-depleted transplantation in children. The library targeted TCRbeta and was prepared with unique molecular identifiers. In TCRdb, the PCR reads were re-called with MiXCR into one record per CDR3 protein. The sample lists nearly 400,000 distinct CDR3 sequences; 20% were seen once. Sequencing was performed on PBMCs from the stem cell graft donor, taken from the stem cell graft. The source of these receptors is a human donor who donated a stem cell graft to a child with acute myeloid leukemia.

The chain combines TRBV9 with TRBJ2-1; D is possibly TRBD2 (6 bases). Germline V gene lookup returns CDR1 SGDLS and CDR2 YYNGEE. The CDR3 consists of 16 residues. The V end lost 0 bases, the J end lost 5 bases, and 15 bases lay between the germline ends. CDR3 in DNA: TGTGCCAGCAGCGTAGCCCCAGGCGGGACTCACAATGAGCAGTTCTTC. The encoded protein is CASSVAPGGTHNEQFF.

This clonotype was observed a handful of times. The V call is TRBV10-3, the J call TRBJ1-2; D is unresolved. Germline V gene sequence: CDR1 ENHRY, CDR2 SYGVKD. The CDR3 is 13 residues long. V was shortened by 6 bases and J by 6 bases, with 14 bases between the two germline ends. As DNA, the CDR3 is TGTGCCATCAGGTTGGTGGACCGAGATGGCTACACCTTC. Residues: CAIRLVDRDGYTF.

V and J are TRBV12-3 or TRBV12-4 and TRBJ2-7, with D unclear. The V and J ends lost 3 bases and 5 bases respectively, with 17 bases between them. This CDR3 is built from 15 residues. The CDR3 loop is CASSFEGGIGDEQYF. The CDR3 DNA reads TGTGCCAGCAGTTTTGAAGGTGGGATAGGCGACGAGCAGTACTTC.

The chain carries TRBV11-2 and TRBJ2-1, with 10 nucleotides matching TRBD2. Losses at the gene ends were 5 bases for V and 0 bases for J; bases not matched to a gene: 10. This CDR3 region has 18 residues. Germline V lookup: CDR1 SGHAT, CDR2 FQNNGV. DNA of the CDR3: TGTGCCAGCAGCCGCAAAGGAGCGGGGGGGAGCTCCTACAATGAGCAGTTCTTC. It codes for CASSRKGAGGSSYNEQFF. Full variable domain (missing parts from reference TRBV11-2 and TRBJ2-1): EAGVAQSPRYKIIEKRQSVAFWCNPISGHATLYWYQQILGQGPKLLIQFQNNGVVDDSQLPKDRFSAERLKGVDSTLKIQPAKLEDSAVYLCASSRKGAGGSSYNEQFFGPGTRLTVL.

This clonotype showed up just a few times. This chain joins TRBV20-1 and TRBJ2-7; 10 nucleotides match TRBD2. This CDR3 contains 16 residues. V lost 1 base, J lost 0 bases, and 6 bases stayed unmatched. Germline CDR1 DFQATT, CDR2 SNEGSKA (reference sequence). The CDR3 loop is CSARAAGLAYSYEQYF. CDR3 sequence (DNA): TGCAGTGCTAGAGCCGCGGGACTAGCGTACTCCTACGAGCAGTACTTC.

The chain employs TRBV25-1 and TRBJ2-7, with 7 bases that match TRBD1. Trimming removed 7 bases from V and 1 base from J; junction bases left unmatched: 7. Germline V gene sequence: CDR1 MGHDK, CDR2 SYGVNS. The CDR3 covers 14 residues. CDR3 nucleotides: TGTGCCAGCACCCTAGGGGACAGTTCCTACGAGCAGTACTTC. This translates into CASTLGDSSYEQYF.

The chain recombines TRBV5-1 with TRBJ1-4; D ambiguous. CDR3 length equals 12 residues. Trimming left V 4 bases short and J 8 bases short, with 9 bases between. Germline V gene data show CDR1 as SGHRS and CDR2 as YFSETQ. Written as DNA, the CDR3 is TGCGCCAGCAGCCCGGACGGGGAAAAACTGTTTTTT. The encoded protein is CASSPDGEKLFF.

The chain uses TRBV15 and TRBJ1-4; no clear D gene. The germline CDR1 and CDR2 sequences are LNHNV and YYDKDF (reference sequence). V was cut by 7 bases and J by 7 bases, with 13 bases left in between. The CDR3 extends over 13 amino acids. CDR3 DNA sequence: TGTGCCACCACCCCCTGGCGAGGTGAAAAACTGTTTTTT. Residues: CATTPWRGEKLFF.

This clonotype was counted between two and nine times. This chain connects TRBV19 to TRBJ2-7; 9 bases line up with TRBD1. J gave up 5 bases and V 5 bases, and 7 bases lay outside the gene matches. The CDR3 spans 14 residues. Germline-derived CDR1 and CDR2 are LNHDA and SQIVND (reference sequence). DNA of the CDR3: TGTGCCAGTAGTGGCCGACAGGGGGAGGACGAGCAGTACTTC. Amino acids: CASSGRQGEDEQYF.